The rows below give T cell receptor beta chains drawn from one sample of a study of beta chain features in type 1 diabetes. Repertoires were generated with immunoSEQ multiplex PCR, while TCRdb's copy carries only in-frame clones and drops some. The sample carries some 360,000 clones, 20% recorded once. Material: naive CD4+ T cells from blood. These receptors were obtained from a woman under 30 in good health. The CDR3 runs from the conserved cysteine through the conserved F or W. D genes are given only for firm matches. Part of the rows lack a size; the others show once, few, many or a class for expanded clones.

abundance: few
d_gene: TRBD2
v_gene: TRBV19
j_gene: TRBJ2-4
CDR3nt: TGTGCCAGTAGTATGACGAGCGGGACGGGTCTCCAAAACATTCAGTACTTC
CDR3aa: CASSMTSGTGLQNIQYF

abundance: many
d_gene: NA
v_gene: TRBV29-1
j_gene: TRBJ2-1
CDR3nt: TGCAGCGTTGAAAGGGGATCGGGTGAGCAGTTCTTC
CDR3aa: CSVERGSGEQFF

abundance: NA
d_gene: NA
v_gene: TRBV5-6
j_gene: TRBJ2-5
CDR3nt: TGTGCCAGCAGCTCCGAGCAGGGGAATCGTTTGCAGGAGACCCAGTACTTC
CDR3aa: CASSSEQGNRLQETQYF

abundance: NA
d_gene: TRBD2
v_gene: TRBV25-1
j_gene: TRBJ2-3
CDR3nt: TGTGCCAGCAGTTCAGCGGGGCCGAGCACAGATACGCAGTATTTT
CDR3aa: CASSSAGPSTDTQYF

abundance: NA
d_gene: NA
v_gene: TRBV30
j_gene: TRBJ1-2
CDR3nt: TGTGCCTGGGGTGGGCTGTCTGGGGAGGATGGCTACACCTTC
CDR3aa: CAWGGLSGEDGYTF

abundance: NA
d_gene: TRBD2
v_gene: TRBV5-1
j_gene: TRBJ2-5
CDR3nt: TGCGCCAGCAGGCGCACTAGCGGAGAAGAGACCCAGTACTTC
CDR3aa: CASRRTSGEETQYF

abundance: NA
d_gene: TRBD2
v_gene: TRBV5-4
j_gene: TRBJ2-7
CDR3nt: TGTGCCAGCAGCGATAGCGGGTGGGAGAGAAACGAGCAGTACTTC
CDR3aa: CASSDSGWERNEQYF

abundance: NA
d_gene: NA
v_gene: TRBV7-9
j_gene: TRBJ2-3
CDR3nt: TGTGCCAGCAGCCCCCGCAGGGGGGTAGATACGCAGTATTTT
CDR3aa: CASSPRRGVDTQYF

abundance: few
d_gene: NA
v_gene: TRBV30
j_gene: TRBJ2-6
CDR3nt: TGTGCCTGTGCAGGGGACTCTGGGGCCAACGTCCTGACTTTC
CDR3aa: CACAGDSGANVLTF

abundance: NA
d_gene: NA
v_gene: TRBV5-6
j_gene: TRBJ2-5
CDR3nt: TGTGCCAGCAGCTTCCGGGACACCCAAGAGACCCAGTACTTC
CDR3aa: CASSFRDTQETQYF

abundance: few
d_gene: TRBD2
v_gene: TRBV7-3
j_gene: TRBJ2-3
CDR3nt: TGTGCCAGCTCTCCAGCGGGGGGGCCATCGGATACGCAGTATTTT
CDR3aa: CASSPAGGPSDTQYF

abundance: NA
d_gene: NA
v_gene: TRBV5-1
j_gene: TRBJ1-2
CDR3nt: TGCGCCAGCAGCTTGTCGACTGGCGGGGGCTACACCTTC
CDR3aa: CASSLSTGGGYTF

abundance: few
d_gene: TRBD2
v_gene: TRBV7-6
j_gene: TRBJ2-2
CDR3nt: TGTGCCAGCAGCTTTGTAGCGGGGGTGTCCGGGGAGCTGTTTTTT
CDR3aa: CASSFVAGVSGELFF

abundance: few
d_gene: TRBD2
v_gene: TRBV5-1
j_gene: TRBJ2-1
CDR3nt: TGCGCCAGCAGCGGGGGACTAGCGGGGGGTTACAATGAGCAGTTCTTC
CDR3aa: CASSGGLAGGYNEQFF

abundance: NA
d_gene: TRBD1
v_gene: TRBV7-2
j_gene: TRBJ1-2
CDR3nt: TGTGCCAGCAGCTCCTCCGGGACAGCCTTTGGCTATGGCTACACCTTC
CDR3aa: CASSSSGTAFGYGYTF

abundance: NA
d_gene: TRBD2
v_gene: TRBV7-2
j_gene: TRBJ2-1
CDR3nt: TGTGCCCAGAGGGGACTACCTTACAATGAGCAGTTCTTC
CDR3aa: CAQRGLPYNEQFF

abundance: few
d_gene: NA
v_gene: TRBV7-9
j_gene: TRBJ1-1
CDR3nt: TGTGCCAGCAGCTTTTTTCAAGAGGCTGAAGCTTTCTTT
CDR3aa: CASSFFQEAEAFF

abundance: few
d_gene: NA
v_gene: TRBV30
j_gene: TRBJ2-5
CDR3nt: TGTGCCTGGAGTGTACAGCAAGGAGAGACCCAGTACTTC
CDR3aa: CAWSVQQGETQYF

abundance: NA
d_gene: NA
v_gene: TRBV7-2
j_gene: TRBJ2-5
CDR3nt: TGTGCCAGCAGTGGGAGGGGGGAGACCCAGTACTTC
CDR3aa: CASSGRGETQYF

abundance: NA
d_gene: NA
v_gene: TRBV13
j_gene: TRBJ2-7
CDR3nt: TGTGCCAGCAGCTTAGCAGGTCAGAGCTCCTACGAGCAGTACTTC
CDR3aa: CASSLAGQSSYEQYF

abundance: few
d_gene: TRBD1
v_gene: TRBV11-2
j_gene: TRBJ1-5
CDR3nt: TGTGCCAGCAGTTACAGGGGGAATCAGCCCCAGCATTTT
CDR3aa: CASSYRGNQPQHF

abundance: few
d_gene: NA
v_gene: TRBV30
j_gene: TRBJ1-1
CDR3nt: TGTGCCTGGAGTACAGGAGTTCGAGCTTTCTTT
CDR3aa: CAWSTGVRAFF

abundance: NA
d_gene: TRBD2
v_gene: TRBV7-6
j_gene: TRBJ2-1
CDR3nt: TGTGCCAGCAGCATAGAAGCGGGAGTAGGGTACAATGAGCAGTTCTTC
CDR3aa: CASSIEAGVGYNEQFF

abundance: few
d_gene: TRBD1
v_gene: TRBV13
j_gene: TRBJ1-1
CDR3nt: TGTGCCAGCAGCGGGCGACAGGGGAACACTGAAGCTTTCTTT
CDR3aa: CASSGRQGNTEAFF

abundance: NA
d_gene: NA
v_gene: TRBV9
j_gene: TRBJ2-2
CDR3nt: TGTGCCAGCAGCGTAGTAGCAGGGTCCGGGGAGCTGTTTTTT
CDR3aa: CASSVVAGSGELFF

abundance: NA
d_gene: NA
v_gene: TRBV6-6
j_gene: TRBJ2-2
CDR3nt: TGTGCCAGCAGACCCACAGGGTTAGGCGGGGAGCTGTTTTTT
CDR3aa: CASRPTGLGGELFF

abundance: few
d_gene: TRBD1
v_gene: TRBV11-2
j_gene: TRBJ2-1
CDR3nt: TGTGCCAGCAGCTCCGGCCGGGACAGGGCTGGTGAGCAGTTCTTC
CDR3aa: CASSSGRDRAGEQFF

abundance: NA
d_gene: NA
v_gene: TRBV25-1
j_gene: TRBJ1-2
CDR3nt: TGTGCCAGCACCGGTCGCGGTGGCTACACCTTC
CDR3aa: CASTGRGGYTF

abundance: few
d_gene: TRBD2
v_gene: TRBV7-2
j_gene: TRBJ2-5
CDR3nt: TGTGCCAGCAGCCGCCAGGGACTAGCGGGAGAGGAGACCCAGTACTTC
CDR3aa: CASSRQGLAGEETQYF

abundance: NA
d_gene: NA
v_gene: TRBV5-6
j_gene: TRBJ1-2
CDR3nt: TGTGCCAGCAGCTTGTCCAGTTATAACTATGGCTACACCTTC
CDR3aa: CASSLSSYNYGYTF

abundance: NA
d_gene: NA
v_gene: TRBV30
j_gene: TRBJ1-6
CDR3nt: TGTGCCTGGACCCGATGGGGGAGGTCCTATAATTCACCCCTCCACTTT
CDR3aa: CAWTRWGRSYNSPLHF

abundance: NA
d_gene: NA
v_gene: TRBV11-2
j_gene: TRBJ2-7
CDR3nt: TGTGCCAGCAGCCGTAATAGCGGATTCTACGAGCAGTACTTC
CDR3aa: CASSRNSGFYEQYF

abundance: few
d_gene: NA
v_gene: TRBV5-1
j_gene: TRBJ2-3
CDR3nt: TGCGCCAGCAGCTTGAGTGGGAGGTACACAGATACGCAGTATTTT
CDR3aa: CASSLSGRYTDTQYF

abundance: few
d_gene: TRBD2
v_gene: TRBV19
j_gene: TRBJ2-3
CDR3nt: TGTGCCAGTAGTCCTCTAGCGGGGGCCACAGATACGCAGTATTTT
CDR3aa: CASSPLAGATDTQYF

abundance: NA
d_gene: NA
v_gene: TRBV18
j_gene: TRBJ2-7
CDR3nt: TGTGCCAGCTCACCGGGCAGCTACGAGCAGTACTTC
CDR3aa: CASSPGSYEQYF

abundance: few
d_gene: NA
v_gene: TRBV6-5
j_gene: TRBJ2-7
CDR3nt: TGTGCCAGCAGTACGACTGTCTCCTACGAGCAGTACTTC
CDR3aa: CASSTTVSYEQYF

abundance: NA
d_gene: NA
v_gene: TRBV7-2
j_gene: TRBJ2-5
CDR3nt: TGTGCCAGCAGCCCCCGGCAGGCAGGGGAGACCCAGTACTTC
CDR3aa: CASSPRQAGETQYF

abundance: NA
d_gene: NA
v_gene: TRBV18
j_gene: TRBJ1-2
CDR3nt: TGTGCCAGCTCACCGGGACTACCAAGAAACTATGGCTACACCTTC
CDR3aa: CASSPGLPRNYGYTF

abundance: NA
d_gene: NA
v_gene: TRBV5-4
j_gene: TRBJ1-6
CDR3nt: TGTGCCAGCAGCTTGGGAGGGAATTCACCCCTCCACTTT
CDR3aa: CASSLGGNSPLHF

abundance: NA
d_gene: TRBD2
v_gene: TRBV7-9
j_gene: TRBJ2-3
CDR3nt: TGTGCCAGCAGCTCGGGGACTAGCGGGAGGGTCGTGGATACGCAGTATTTT
CDR3aa: CASSSGTSGRVVDTQYF

abundance: NA
d_gene: TRBD2
v_gene: TRBV7-3
j_gene: TRBJ2-3
CDR3nt: TGTGCCAGCAGCCCGTCTACTAGCGGGGGAGCAGATACGCAGTATTTT
CDR3aa: CASSPSTSGGADTQYF

abundance: few
d_gene: TRBD1
v_gene: TRBV2
j_gene: TRBJ1-2
CDR3nt: TGTGCCAGCGATAAAGGGACAGGGAATCCCTCGCATGGCTACACCTTC
CDR3aa: CASDKGTGNPSHGYTF

abundance: few
d_gene: NA
v_gene: TRBV9
j_gene: TRBJ1-1
CDR3nt: TGTGCCAGCAGGCCTCCCAACATGAACACTGAAGCTTTCTTT
CDR3aa: CASRPPNMNTEAFF

abundance: NA
d_gene: TRBD2
v_gene: TRBV4-1
j_gene: TRBJ2-7
CDR3nt: TGCGCCAGCAGCCAAGAGAGGAGCGGGGGGAACTACGAGCAGTACTTC
CDR3aa: CASSQERSGGNYEQYF

abundance: NA
d_gene: TRBD1
v_gene: TRBV5-1
j_gene: TRBJ2-3
CDR3nt: TGCGCCAGCAGCCCGGGGACAGCCTTTTACACAGATACGCAGTATTTT
CDR3aa: CASSPGTAFYTDTQYF

abundance: few
d_gene: TRBD2
v_gene: TRBV7-2
j_gene: TRBJ2-7
CDR3nt: TGTGCCAGCAGCTTTGGCCCGGCGGGAGGCTACGAGCAGTACTTC
CDR3aa: CASSFGPAGGYEQYF

abundance: NA
d_gene: TRBD1
v_gene: TRBV30
j_gene: TRBJ1-1
CDR3nt: TGTGCCTGCCCGGGACAGGGGGTAGGCACTGAAGCTTTCTTT
CDR3aa: CACPGQGVGTEAFF

abundance: few
d_gene: TRBD1
v_gene: TRBV27
j_gene: TRBJ1-2
CDR3nt: TGTGCCAGCAGTCCACAGGGGCGGGAATATGGCTACACCTTC
CDR3aa: CASSPQGREYGYTF

abundance: few
d_gene: TRBD2
v_gene: TRBV29-1
j_gene: TRBJ2-5
CDR3nt: TGCAGCGTTGTTCGAGGGGCTAGCGGGATCCAAGAGACCCAGTACTTC
CDR3aa: CSVVRGASGIQETQYF

abundance: NA
d_gene: TRBD1
v_gene: TRBV5-1
j_gene: TRBJ2-7
CDR3nt: TGCGCCAGCAGCCTTCGGGGGACAGGGGCGTACGAGCAGTACTTC
CDR3aa: CASSLRGTGAYEQYF

abundance: NA
d_gene: TRBD1
v_gene: TRBV23-1
j_gene: TRBJ1-1
CDR3nt: TGCGCCAGCAGTCAACCAATGGGACAGCTATTGAACACTGAAGCTTTCTTT
CDR3aa: CASSQPMGQLLNTEAFF

abundance: NA
d_gene: TRBD2
v_gene: TRBV6-5
j_gene: TRBJ2-1
CDR3nt: TGTGCCAGCAGTTATTCGGGACTAGCGGGGAACAATGAGCAGTTCTTC
CDR3aa: CASSYSGLAGNNEQFF

abundance: few
d_gene: NA
v_gene: TRBV7-9
j_gene: TRBJ1-3
CDR3nt: TGTGCCAGCAGCAATTGGGACCGGGGGACTGGAAACACCATATATTTT
CDR3aa: CASSNWDRGTGNTIYF